This TCR beta chain was identified during a study of CD8+ T cells in alopecia areata (dated by TCRdb to the late 2010s). For context, the study as a whole: Treated patients were enrolled in an open-label pilot trial of oral tofacitinib, 5 to 10 mg twice daily, for moderate-to-severe alopecia areata. In humans, TCRbeta sequencing was performed on scalp tissue and on sorted CD4+ and CD8+ peripheral blood T cells from healthy controls and from patients with patchy or totalis/universalis alopecia areata. RNA was obtained with the PAXgene miRNA kit for fixed scalp, the miRNeasy kit for PBMCs, and the RNeasy kit for mouse skin. Patients received tofacitinib for 6 to 18 months and were then followed off drug for 6 months to check for delayed response and recurrence. Biopsies were taken from tofacitinib-treated patients at baseline and again at 4 and 24 weeks into treatment, and several of those patients also had a later scalp biopsy. Clonality in the scalp was compared among normal scalp (n=4), patchy alopecia areata scalp (n=8), and alopecia totalis/universalis scalp (n=8). TCRbeta CDR3 regions were amplified by immunoSEQ multiplex PCR using 35 Vbeta forward and 13 Jbeta reverse primers. In both human patients and the C3H/HeJ mouse model, the study applied high-throughput TCRbeta sequencing to look at T cell clonal expansion in alopecia areata.

The time point label here, explained by the study, means: baseline before oral tofacitinib. From alopecia areata patients, peripheral blood was collected along with lesional scalp punch biopsies. PBMCs were separated by density centrifugation and stained for CD3, CD4 and CD8, after which CD4+ and CD8+ T cells were sorted on a FACSAria. Here is what the overall study found, with its caveats: Compared with mice, TCR sequences shared between patients were less clear, possibly partly because of HLA diversity across the patient population. Compared with normal scalp, lesional scalp, particularly in alopecia totalis/universalis, had higher clonality and more expanded CD8+ clones, which suggests antigenic drive. Resident alphabeta T cells in normal human skin are also sequenced, complicating scalp TCR repertoire analysis, unlike mouse skin dominated by gammadelta T cells.

Trimming leaves V shorter by 5 bases and J shorter by 0 bases, with the junction holding 4 bases beyond the gene matches. The CDR3 contains 17 residues, cysteine and phenylalanine counted. The CDR3 DNA has 51 bases and is translated from base 1. Per the germline V gene (reference sequence), SEHNR is the CDR1 and FQNEAQ is the CDR2. To note about this clone: Its antigen is not yet known. The input lacks base qualities; no much larger clone sits a single base away.

The receptor library was made with the immunoSEQ multiplex PCR assay. RNA was extracted from all samples and reverse transcribed into cDNA, which served as template for TCR sequencing. SuperScript III was used for first-strand cDNA synthesis, primed with a 2:1 mix of oligo-dT and random hexamers. Amplification bias was assessed with a synthetic immune receptor repertoire, and residual bias was removed computationally. For the original study's pipeline: Raw reads were preprocessed for error removal, and CDR3 was defined according to IMGT conventions as running from the conserved cysteine to phenylalanine. Clonality was calculated as 1 minus Shannon entropy normalized by log2 of the number of productive unique TCRs. Whether each scalp clone was CD4 or CD8 was inferred by checking scalp TCRbeta sequences against the CD4 and CD8 repertoires from sorted blood. TCRdb holds this immuneACCESS table with in-frame rearrangements only. Some clones are missing; in checked studies, unresolved V genes explain under half, and the rest has no known cause. That table gives V, J and clone size, and the DNA gave D and trimming. In this sample the table shows around 250,000 clones, 67% of which occur a single time. More than 0.95% of the sample goes to the ten largest clones.

The V gene is TRBV7-9 and the J gene is TRBJ2-7, with 16 central nucleotides matching TRBD2. Specimen: CD4+ T cells sorted from blood, collected at week 0. This clonotype was obtained from a human donor with alopecia areata. The sequence in DNA is TGTGCCAGCAGCCCCGGGACTAGCGGGGGGGTCTCCTACGAGCAGTACTTC. Its protein product is CASSPGTSGGVSYEQYF. Full variable domain (CDR3 extended with the reference TRBV7-9 and TRBJ2-7 proteins): DTGVSQNPRHKITKRGQNVTFRCDPISEHNRLYWYRQTLGQGPEFLTYFQNEAQLEKSRLLSDRFSAERPKGSFSTLEIQRTEQGDSAMYLCASSPGTSGGVSYEQYFGPGTRLTVT.